A selection of T cell receptor beta chains follows, all from one sample in a study of patients and donors after allogeneic stem cell transplantation. TCRdb reanalysed the RT-PCR reads using MiXCR and keeps one entry per CDR3 protein. In the table there are 150,000 or so distinct CDR3 sequences, roughly 22% of which are singletons. The material sequenced was blood, either unsorted or a sorted T cell fraction (not recorded which). These receptors all stem from a human donor who was either an allogeneic HSCT recipient or a stem cell or donor lymphocyte infusion donor (not recorded which). It is not recorded whose cells these are; they may come from a transplant donor. Both conserved end residues are part of each CDR3. A D gene is named only where the DNA matches it firmly. Where a row states a size, it is once, few, many or the class of an expanded clone; other rows omit it.

cdr3_nt cdr3_aa j_call d_call clone_size v_call
TGCGCCAGCAGCATCGGACAGGGTGGCACTGAAGCTTTCTTT CASSIGQGGTEAFF TRBJ1-1 TRBD1 - TRBV5-1
TGTGCCAGTGAGACGGGGATGGGGGCTGGAAACACCATATATTTT CASETGMGAGNTIYF TRBJ1-3 - - TRBV5-5
TGCAGTGCTAGAGGGACTAGCGGGGGGGCGTACGAGCAGTACTTC CSARGTSGGAYEQYF TRBJ2-7 TRBD2 - TRBV20-1
TGTGCCAGCTCCCAGAACCATAAGGGCGGAACGCAGTATTTT CASSQNHKGGTQYF TRBJ2-3 - - TRBV18
TGTGCCAGCAGCTTAGCCGCCAGGCCTTCATGTACGCAGTATTTT CASSLAARPSCTQYF TRBJ2-3 - - TRBV7-2
TGCGCCAGCAGCTTCCCGGGACAGGGAGATTTGAACACTGAAGCTTTCTTT CASSFPGQGDLNTEAFF TRBJ1-1 TRBD1 few TRBV5-1
TGCAGTGCTAAAAACAGGGGAACTAGAAACACCATATATTTT CSAKNRGTRNTIYF TRBJ1-3 TRBD1 many TRBV20-1
TGCAGTGGGGGCGAAGACTCCTACGAGCAGTACTTC CSGGEDSYEQYF TRBJ2-7 - - TRBV20-1
TGCAGCGTTACAAAGCCGGGACAGGGTACCACCGGGGAGCTGTTTTTT CSVTKPGQGTTGELFF TRBJ2-2 TRBD1 - TRBV29-1
TGCGCCAGCAGCTTGGAGGGCAGAAGCTCCTACAATGAGCAGTTCTTC CASSLEGRSSYNEQFF TRBJ2-1 - few TRBV5-1
TGCAGTGCTAGAGATCTGGGCAGGGAGAACTATGGCTACACCTTC CSARDLGRENYGYTF TRBJ1-2 - few TRBV20-1
TGTGCCAGCAGTTACTTTGGCAGGGGGCAAAACTATGGCTACACCTTC CASSYFGRGQNYGYTF TRBJ1-2 TRBD1 - TRBV6-5
TGTGCCAGTAGCCGGGACGGCTATGGCTACACCTTC CASSRDGYGYTF TRBJ1-2 - - TRBV3-1
TGTGCCAGCAGTTTCCCCACGGGGCCGCTCAATGAGCAGTTCTTC CASSFPTGPLNEQFF TRBJ2-1 - - TRBV12-3/TRBV12-4
TGTGCCAGGATGCCGGGACAGGTGAGCACTGAAGCTTTCTTT CARMPGQVSTEAFF TRBJ1-1 TRBD1 many TRBV2
TGTGCCAGCAATCCCGGGACGGGAAGGCCGGAGGTGCAGTATTTT CASNPGTGRPEVQYF TRBJ2-3 - few TRBV12-3/TRBV12-4
TGCAGTGCTAGAGACAGAGGGTTGCGAAACACCATATATTTT CSARDRGLRNTIYF TRBJ1-3 - few TRBV20-1
TGTGCCAGCAGCCCAAATACACAGGGTCTGGGTGAAAAACTGTTTTTT CASSPNTQGLGEKLFF TRBJ1-4 - few TRBV5-5
TGTGCCAGCAGTTTCTTCTTAGCGGGAGGTCGAGATGAGCAGTTCTTC CASSFFLAGGRDEQFF TRBJ2-1 TRBD2 few TRBV27
TGTGCCAGCAGCTTACGTCGCCCGCCAATTGGCTACACCTTC CASSLRRPPIGYTF TRBJ1-2 - - TRBV7-2
TGTGCCAGCTCACCCCGGACAGGGCCTACTAATTCACCCCTCCACTTT CASSPRTGPTNSPLHF TRBJ1-6 TRBD1 - TRBV18
TGTGCCATCAGTACCCGGACGGACCCGAACACCGGGGAGCTGTTTTTT CAISTRTDPNTGELFF TRBJ2-2 - - TRBV10-3
TGTGCCAGCAGCCAACCCAGAGACAGGACGCCCACAGATACGCAGTATTTT CASSQPRDRTPTDTQYF TRBJ2-3 - - TRBV3-1
TGTGCCAGCAGCCAAGATCTTCGTGGGGGAGGCCTCTACAATGAGCAGTTCTTC CASSQDLRGGGLYNEQFF TRBJ2-1 - once TRBV3-1
TGCAGTGCGGTGGGGACAGGGTTGGAGAAACTGTTTTTT CSAVGTGLEKLFF TRBJ1-4 TRBD1 few TRBV20-1
TGTGCCAGCAGCCAAGATGTGAACCCATTCAGCAATCAGCCCCAGCATTTT CASSQDVNPFSNQPQHF TRBJ1-5 - - TRBV4-2
TGTGCCAGCACCCCTAGCGGAAATTACAATGAGCAGTTCTTC CASTPSGNYNEQFF TRBJ2-1 TRBD2 few TRBV28